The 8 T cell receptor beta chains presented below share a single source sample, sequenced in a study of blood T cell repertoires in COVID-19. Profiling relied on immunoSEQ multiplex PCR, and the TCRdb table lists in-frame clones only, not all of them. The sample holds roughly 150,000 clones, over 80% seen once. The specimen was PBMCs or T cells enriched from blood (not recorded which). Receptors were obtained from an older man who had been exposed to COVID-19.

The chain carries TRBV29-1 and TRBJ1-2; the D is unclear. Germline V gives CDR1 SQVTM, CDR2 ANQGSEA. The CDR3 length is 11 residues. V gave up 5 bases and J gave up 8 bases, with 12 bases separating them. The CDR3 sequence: CSVLGTRGYTF. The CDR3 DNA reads TGCAGCGTTTTAGGAACCAGGGGCTACACCTTC.

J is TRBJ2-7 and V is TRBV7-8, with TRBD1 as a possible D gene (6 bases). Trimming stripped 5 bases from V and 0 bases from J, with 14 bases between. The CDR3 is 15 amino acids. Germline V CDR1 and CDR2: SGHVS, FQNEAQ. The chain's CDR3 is CASSAHRALSYEQYF. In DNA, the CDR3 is TGTGCCAGCAGCGCCCACAGGGCACTCTCCTACGAGCAGTACTTC.

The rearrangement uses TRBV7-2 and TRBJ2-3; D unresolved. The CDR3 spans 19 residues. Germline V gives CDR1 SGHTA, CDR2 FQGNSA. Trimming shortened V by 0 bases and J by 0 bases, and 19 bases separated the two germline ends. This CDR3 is CASSLASPLLKTSTDTQYF. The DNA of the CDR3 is TGTGCCAGCAGCTTAGCTTCCCCCCTACTCAAGACTAGCACAGATACGCAGTATTTT.

The CDR3 is CASSGASAEAFF. In DNA, the CDR3 is TGTGCCAGCAGTGGGGCCTCAGCTGAAGCTTTCTTT. This sequence joins TRBV25-1 and TRBJ1-1; D not certain. CDR3 length: 12 amino acids. Germline assignment: CDR1 MGHDK and CDR2 SYGVNS. V lost 4 bases and J 6 bases, leaving 9 bases between the germline ends. The whole variable domain, remainder taken from reference TRBV25-1 and TRBJ1-1, is EADIYQTPRYLVIGTGKKITLECSQTMGHDKMYWYQQDPGMELHLIHYSYGVNSTEKGDLSSESTVSRIRTEHFPLTLESARPSHTSQYLCASSGASAEAFFGQGTRLTVV.

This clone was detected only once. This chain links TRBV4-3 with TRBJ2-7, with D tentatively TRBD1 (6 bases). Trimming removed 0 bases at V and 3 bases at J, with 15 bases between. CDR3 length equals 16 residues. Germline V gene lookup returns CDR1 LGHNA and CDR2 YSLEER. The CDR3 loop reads CASSQDSQGSHYEQYF. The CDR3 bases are TGCGCCAGCAGCCAAGATTCGCAGGGGAGTCACTACGAGCAGTACTTC.

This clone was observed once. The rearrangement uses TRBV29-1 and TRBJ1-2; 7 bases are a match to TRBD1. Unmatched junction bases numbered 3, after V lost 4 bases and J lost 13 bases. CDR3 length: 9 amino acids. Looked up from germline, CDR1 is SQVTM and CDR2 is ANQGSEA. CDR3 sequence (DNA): TGCAGCGTTGGACAGGGTGGCACCTTC. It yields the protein CSVGQGGTF.

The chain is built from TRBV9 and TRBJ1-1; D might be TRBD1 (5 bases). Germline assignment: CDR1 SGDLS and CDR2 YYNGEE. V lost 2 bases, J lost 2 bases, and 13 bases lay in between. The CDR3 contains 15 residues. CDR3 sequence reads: CASSVAPTANTEAFF. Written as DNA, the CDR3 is TGTGCCAGCAGCGTGGCTCCGACAGCAAACACTGAAGCTTTCTTT.

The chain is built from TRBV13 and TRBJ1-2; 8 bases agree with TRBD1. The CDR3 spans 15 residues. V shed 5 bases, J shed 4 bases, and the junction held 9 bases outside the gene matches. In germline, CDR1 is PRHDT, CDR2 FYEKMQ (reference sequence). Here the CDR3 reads CASSPRDRSFYGYTF. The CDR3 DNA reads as TGTGCCAGCAGCCCCCGGGACAGGTCTTTCTATGGCTACACCTTC.